This T cell receptor beta chain comes out of a study of low-dose radiotherapy and immunotherapy resistance in tumors. Study-wide background: One day prior to radiation and immunotherapy, intravenous cyclophosphamide at 200 mg/m2 was given, repeated every two weeks.

Described time point: after trial treatment. Treatment described: LDRT plus nivolumab, ipilimumab, low-dose cyclophosphamide and aspirin (RACIN trial). Low-dose radiotherapy, low-dose cyclophosphamide, aspirin, ipilimumab and nivolumab were all given to the donors. Germline V lookup: CDR1 SGHAT, CDR2 FQDESV (reference sequence). CDR3 length: 17 amino acids. The trim removed 0 bases at V and 4 bases at J, leaving 8 bases unmatched. Priming of first-strand cDNA relied on TRAV- and TRBV-specific primers (covering alpha and beta chains). TCR amplification involved around 22 PCR cycles with a constant-region primer and V-primer adapter. TCRdb ran MiXCR on the reads and lists one entry per CDR3 protein. This sample has about 30,000 distinct CDR3 sequences, with about 49% found just once.

The chain combines TRBV11-1 with TRBJ2-3; TRBD1 matches at 9 bases. Here the sequenced sample was PBMCs, taken after low-dose radiotherapy plus immunotherapy. The sequence derives from a male donor with gallbladder cancer. For the CDR3, the DNA is TGTGCCAGCAGCTTAGCGCTTGGGACAGGGCTGGCAGATACGCAGTATTTT. Translating it yields CASSLALGTGLADTQYF.